This TCR beta chain was sequenced for a study of PD-1 blockade in classical Hodgkin lymphoma. Time point indicated: cycle 4 day 1 (C4D1), after more than 5 weeks of nivolumab. No patient escaped relapse after autologous stem cell transplantation, and brentuximab vedotin exposure varied. The method was immunoSEQ multiplex PCR; TCRdb's version includes in-frame clones alone and lacks a portion of them. This repertoire shows approximately 61,000 clones, 70% to 90% found once; its top ten account for about 8.1%. The source is a human donor with classical Hodgkin lymphoma. This specimen was peripheral blood mononuclear cells (PBMCs), taken before the fourth cycle of nivolumab.

CDR3 loop: CASSPPGASGNTIYF. CDR3 DNA: TGTGCCAGCAGTCCACCAGGGGCCTCTGGAAACACCATATATTTT. The chain has TRBV28 and TRBJ1-3; D is possibly TRBD1 (6 bases). This CDR3 comprises 15 residues. V lost 5 bases and J lost 0, with 11 bases in between. Germline V gene sequence: CDR1 MDHEN, CDR2 SYDVKM.